This T cell receptor (beta chain) was recovered during a study of T cells in Graves' hyperthyroidism and ophthalmopathy. Regions amplified from RNA transcripts were the TCR beta CDR3 regions. HTBI primers drove first-round RT-PCR of the TCR CDR3. MiXCR, applied by TCRdb to the multiplex PCR reads, yields one record per CDR3 protein. The sample includes around 300,000 distinct CDR3 sequences, about an eighth seen only once; the top ten take 6.5% to 10%. The CDR3 is 15 residues long. Germline V CDR1 and CDR2: WSHSY, SAAADI. The V gene lost 6 bases and the J gene lost 2 bases, with 16 bases spanning the gap.

This chain links TRBV10-2 with TRBJ2-5, with D unresolved. Sequencing was done on a sample of blood. The sequence derives from a woman in her twenties or thirties with Graves' hyperthyroidism that later progressed to Graves' ophthalmopathy. The CDR3 sequence: CASSPYIGFQETQYF. As DNA, the CDR3 is TGCGCCAGCAGCCCTTATATCGGGTTTCAAGAGACCCAGTACTTC.